This T cell receptor beta chain was sequenced for a study of OX40 agonist ivuxolimab in advanced cancers. Germline loops: CDR1 MNHNS, CDR2 SASEGT. This CDR3 contains 13 residues. The V segment lost 11 bases and the J segment 6 bases; nucleotides outside the gene matches: 13. Method: immunoSEQ multiplex PCR; TCRdb's copy keeps in-frame clones and lacks some. There are 65,000 to 70,000 clones in the sample; roughly 84% occur only once, and 0.38% lies in the top ten. This receptor was identified in an adult with an advanced solid tumor such as melanoma, head and neck, liver or kidney cancer. The chain recombines TRBV6-1 with TRBJ2-7; 7 nucleotides match TRBD1. Sample: CD4+ or CD8+ T cells sorted from blood, taken in a trial of the OX40 agonist ivuxolimab. The CDR3 DNA follows: TGTGCCGGTACCCGGGACAGCGTGAGCGAGCAGTACTTC. Its protein product is CAGTRDSVSEQYF.